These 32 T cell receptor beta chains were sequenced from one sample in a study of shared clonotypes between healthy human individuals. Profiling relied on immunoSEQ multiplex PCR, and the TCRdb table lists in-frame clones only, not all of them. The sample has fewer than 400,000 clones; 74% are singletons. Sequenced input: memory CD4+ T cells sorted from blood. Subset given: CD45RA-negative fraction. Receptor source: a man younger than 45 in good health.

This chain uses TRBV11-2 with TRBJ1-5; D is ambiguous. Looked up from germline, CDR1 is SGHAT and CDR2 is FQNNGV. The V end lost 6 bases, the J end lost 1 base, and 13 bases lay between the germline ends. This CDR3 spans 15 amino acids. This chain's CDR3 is CASSVMDGSNQPQHF. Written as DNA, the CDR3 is TGTGCCAGCAGTGTCATGGATGGCAGCAATCAGCCCCAGCATTTT.

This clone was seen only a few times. CDR3 DNA sequence: TGTGCCAGCAGGGGGGCTCGTGGGCAGTTCTTC. Translation: CASRGARGQFF. The genes are TRBV21-1 and TRBJ2-1; TRBD1, the table's D call, was not compared with the DNA. TRBV21-1 is shown as a pseudogene. CDR3 length equals 11 residues.

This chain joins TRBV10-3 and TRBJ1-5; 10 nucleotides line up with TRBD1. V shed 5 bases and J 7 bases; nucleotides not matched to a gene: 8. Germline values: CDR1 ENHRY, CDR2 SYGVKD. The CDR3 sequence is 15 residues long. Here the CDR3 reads CAISTDRGQEQPQHF. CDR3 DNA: TGTGCCATCAGTACAGACAGGGGGCAAGAACAGCCCCAGCATTTT.

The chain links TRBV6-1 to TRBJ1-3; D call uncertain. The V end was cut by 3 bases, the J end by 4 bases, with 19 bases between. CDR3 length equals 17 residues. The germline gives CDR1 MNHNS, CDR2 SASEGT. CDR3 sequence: CASSEQWVAAYGNTIYF. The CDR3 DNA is TGTGCCAGCAGTGAGCAGTGGGTTGCGGCTTACGGAAACACCATATATTTT.

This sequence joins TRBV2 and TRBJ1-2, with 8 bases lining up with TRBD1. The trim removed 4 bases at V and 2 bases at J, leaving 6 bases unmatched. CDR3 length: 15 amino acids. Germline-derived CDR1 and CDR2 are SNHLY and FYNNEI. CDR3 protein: CASSGGQGENYGYTF. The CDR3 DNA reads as TGTGCCAGCAGTGGCGGACAGGGTGAGAACTATGGCTACACCTTC.

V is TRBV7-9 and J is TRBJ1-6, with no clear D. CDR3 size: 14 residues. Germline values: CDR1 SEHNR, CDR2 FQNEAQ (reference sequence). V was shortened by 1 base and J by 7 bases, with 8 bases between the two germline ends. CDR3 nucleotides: TGTGCCAGCAGCTTAGAAGCCCACAATTCACCCCTCCACTTT. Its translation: CASSLEAHNSPLHF.

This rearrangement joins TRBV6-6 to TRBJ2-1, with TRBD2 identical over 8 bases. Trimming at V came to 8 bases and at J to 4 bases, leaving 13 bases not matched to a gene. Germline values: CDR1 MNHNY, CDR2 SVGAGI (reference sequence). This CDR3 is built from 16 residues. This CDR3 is CASPRKRERPYNEQFF. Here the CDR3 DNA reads TGTGCCAGCCCTAGGAAGCGGGAGCGACCGTACAATGAGCAGTTCTTC.

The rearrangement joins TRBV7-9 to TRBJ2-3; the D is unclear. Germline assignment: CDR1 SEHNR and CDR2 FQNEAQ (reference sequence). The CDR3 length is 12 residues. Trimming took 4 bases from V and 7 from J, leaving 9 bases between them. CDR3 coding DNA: TGTGCCAGCAGCTCCCGGACGAATACGCAGTATTTT. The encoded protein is CASSSRTNTQYF.

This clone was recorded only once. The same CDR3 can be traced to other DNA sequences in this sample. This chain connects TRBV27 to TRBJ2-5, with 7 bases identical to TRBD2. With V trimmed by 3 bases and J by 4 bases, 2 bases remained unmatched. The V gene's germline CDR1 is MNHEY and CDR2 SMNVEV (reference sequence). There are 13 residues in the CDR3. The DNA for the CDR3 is TGTGCCAGCAGTTTTAGGGAGGGAGAGACCCAGTACTTC. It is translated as CASSFREGETQYF.

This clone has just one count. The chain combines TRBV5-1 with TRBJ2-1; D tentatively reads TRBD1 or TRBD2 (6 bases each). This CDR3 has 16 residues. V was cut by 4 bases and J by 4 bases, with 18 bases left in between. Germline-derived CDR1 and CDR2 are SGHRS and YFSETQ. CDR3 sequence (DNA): TGCGCCAGCAGCCCTGAGGGGGGAGGTGGGTACAATGAGCAGTTCTTC. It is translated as CASSPEGGGGYNEQFF.

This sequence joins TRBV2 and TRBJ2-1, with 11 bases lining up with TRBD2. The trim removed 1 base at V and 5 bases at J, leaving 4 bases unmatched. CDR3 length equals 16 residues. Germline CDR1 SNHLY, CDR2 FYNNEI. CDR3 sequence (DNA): TGTGCCAGCAGTGAAGATAGCGGGAGGGGAAACAATGAGCAGTTCTTC. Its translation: CASSEDSGRGNNEQFF.

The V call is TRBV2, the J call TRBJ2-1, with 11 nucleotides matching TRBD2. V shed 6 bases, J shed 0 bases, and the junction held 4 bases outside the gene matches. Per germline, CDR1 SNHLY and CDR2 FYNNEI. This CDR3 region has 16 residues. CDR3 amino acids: CASSDTSGSSYNEQFF. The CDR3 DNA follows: TGTGCCAGCAGCGACACTAGCGGGAGCTCCTACAATGAGCAGTTCTTC.

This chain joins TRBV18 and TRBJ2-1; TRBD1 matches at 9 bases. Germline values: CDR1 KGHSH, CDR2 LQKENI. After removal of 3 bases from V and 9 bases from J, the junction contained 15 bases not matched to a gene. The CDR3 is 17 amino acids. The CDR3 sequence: CASSPSGTGWGAGEQFF. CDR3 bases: TGTGCCAGCTCACCCTCCGGGACAGGGTGGGGGGCTGGTGAGCAGTTCTTC. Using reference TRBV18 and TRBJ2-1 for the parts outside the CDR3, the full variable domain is NAGVMQNPRHLVRRRGQEARLRCSPMKGHSHVYWYRQLPEEGLKFMVYLQKENIIDESGMPKERFSAEFPKEGPSILRIQQVVRGDSAAYFCASSPSGTGWGAGEQFFGPGTRLTVL.

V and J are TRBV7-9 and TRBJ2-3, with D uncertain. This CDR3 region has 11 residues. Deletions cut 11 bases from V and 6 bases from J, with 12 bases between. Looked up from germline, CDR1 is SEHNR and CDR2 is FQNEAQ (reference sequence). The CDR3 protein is CAAGRSDTQYF. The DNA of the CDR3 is TGTGCCGCCGGTCGATCGGATACGCAGTATTTT.

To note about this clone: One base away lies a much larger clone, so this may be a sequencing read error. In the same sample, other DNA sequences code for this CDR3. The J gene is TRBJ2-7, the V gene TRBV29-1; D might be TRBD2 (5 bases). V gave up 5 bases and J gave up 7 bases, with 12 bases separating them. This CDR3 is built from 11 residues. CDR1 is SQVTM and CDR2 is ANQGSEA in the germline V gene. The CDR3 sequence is CSVRTGFEQYF. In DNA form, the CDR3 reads TGCAGCGTTCGGACGGGGTTTGAGCAGTACTTC.

Here the CDR3 DNA reads TGTGCCAGCAGTTTATCAGGAGGGACGGGCTTATATCAGCCCCAGCATTTT. Protein: CASSLSGGTGLYQPQHF. J is TRBJ1-5 and V is TRBV28; the D gene is possibly TRBD1 (5 bases). V was clipped by 1 base and J by 5 bases, with 18 bases between them. Germline-derived CDR1 and CDR2 are MDHEN and SYDVKM. This CDR3 spans 17 amino acids.

CDR3 in DNA: TGTGCTAGTGGTTTGGCAGGGACACCTGACCCCTACGAGCAGTACTTC. It encodes CASGLAGTPDPYEQYF. V usage is TRBV12-5 and J usage is TRBJ2-7; a possible D gene is TRBD1 (6 bases). Germline values: CDR1 LGHNT, CDR2 FRNRAP. Trimming removed 1 base from V and 2 bases from J, with 15 bases in between. This CDR3 has 16 residues.

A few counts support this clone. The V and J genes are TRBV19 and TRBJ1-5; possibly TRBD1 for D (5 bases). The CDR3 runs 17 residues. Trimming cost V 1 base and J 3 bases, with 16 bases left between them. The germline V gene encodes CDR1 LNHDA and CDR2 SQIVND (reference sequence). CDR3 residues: CASSIAKVQGLNQPQHF. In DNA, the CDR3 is TGTGCCAGTAGTATAGCAAAGGTCCAGGGCCTCAATCAGCCCCAGCATTTT.

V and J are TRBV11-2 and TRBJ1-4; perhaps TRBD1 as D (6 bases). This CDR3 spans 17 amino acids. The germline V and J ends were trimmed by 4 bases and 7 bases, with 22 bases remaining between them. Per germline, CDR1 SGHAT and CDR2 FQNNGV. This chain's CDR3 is CASSSTAVMRQAEKLFF. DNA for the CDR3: TGTGCCAGCAGCTCCACCGCCGTTATGCGACAGGCTGAAAAACTGTTTTTT.

Here the CDR3 reads CASSVAGAGNNEQFF. The CDR3 nucleotides read TGTGCCAGCAGCGTAGCCGGGGCCGGGAACAATGAGCAGTTCTTC. The chain couples TRBV9 to TRBJ2-1, with D perhaps being TRBD1 or TRBD2 (5 bases each). Trimming removed 0 bases from V and 5 bases from J, with 12 bases in between. The germline V gene encodes CDR1 SGDLS and CDR2 YYNGEE. This CDR3 has 15 residues.

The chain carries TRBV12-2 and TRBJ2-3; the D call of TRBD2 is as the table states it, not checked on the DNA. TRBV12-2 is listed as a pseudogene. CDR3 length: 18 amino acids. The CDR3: CASRLACSTSGFGNTQYF. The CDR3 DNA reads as TGTGCAAGTCGCTTAGCGTGTTCGACTAGCGGATTCGGGAATACGCAGTATTTT.

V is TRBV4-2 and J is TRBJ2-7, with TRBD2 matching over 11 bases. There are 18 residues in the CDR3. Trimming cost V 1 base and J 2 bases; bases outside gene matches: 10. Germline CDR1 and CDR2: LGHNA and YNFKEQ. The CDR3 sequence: CASSQAGVLAGAPYEQYF. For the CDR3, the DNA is TGTGCCAGCAGCCAAGCTGGGGTACTAGCGGGAGCCCCCTACGAGCAGTACTTC.

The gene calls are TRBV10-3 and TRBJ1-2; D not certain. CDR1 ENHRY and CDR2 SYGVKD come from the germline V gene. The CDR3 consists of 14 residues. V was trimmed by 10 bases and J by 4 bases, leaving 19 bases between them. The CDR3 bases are TGTGCCACGACTAAGGAAAGTTCTACCTATGGCTACACCTTC. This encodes CATTKESSTYGYTF.

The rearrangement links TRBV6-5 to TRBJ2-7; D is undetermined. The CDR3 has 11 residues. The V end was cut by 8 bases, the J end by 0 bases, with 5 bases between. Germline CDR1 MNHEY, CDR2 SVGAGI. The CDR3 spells CASPPSYEQYF. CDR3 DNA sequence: TGTGCCAGCCCCCCCTCCTACGAGCAGTACTTC.

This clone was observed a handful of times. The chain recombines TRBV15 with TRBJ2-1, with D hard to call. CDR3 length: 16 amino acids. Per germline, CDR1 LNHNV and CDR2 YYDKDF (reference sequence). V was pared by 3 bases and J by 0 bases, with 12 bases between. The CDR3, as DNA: TGTGCCACCAGCAGCGGAGAAGGAGACTCCTACAATGAGCAGTTCTTC. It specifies CATSSGEGDSYNEQFF.

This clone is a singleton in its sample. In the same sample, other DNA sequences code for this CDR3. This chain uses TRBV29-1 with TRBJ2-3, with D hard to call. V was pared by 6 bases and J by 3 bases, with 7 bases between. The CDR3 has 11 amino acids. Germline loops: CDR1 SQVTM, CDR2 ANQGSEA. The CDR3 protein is CSVDRTDTQYF. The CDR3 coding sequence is TGCAGCGTAGACCGGACAGATACGCAGTATTTT.

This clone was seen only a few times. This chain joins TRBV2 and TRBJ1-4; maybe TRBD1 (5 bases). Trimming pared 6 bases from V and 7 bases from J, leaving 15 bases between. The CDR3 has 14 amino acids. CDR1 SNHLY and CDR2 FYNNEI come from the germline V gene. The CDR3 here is CASRRGRGGEKLFF. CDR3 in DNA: TGTGCCAGCAGGAGGGGACGGGGGGGTGAAAAACTGTTTTTT. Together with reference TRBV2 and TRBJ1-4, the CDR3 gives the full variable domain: EPEVTQTPSHQVTQMGQEVILRCVPISNHLYFYWYRQILGQKVEFLVSFYNNEISEKSEIFDDQFSVERPDGSNFTLKIRSTKLEDSAMYFCASRRGRGGEKLFFGSGTQLSVL.

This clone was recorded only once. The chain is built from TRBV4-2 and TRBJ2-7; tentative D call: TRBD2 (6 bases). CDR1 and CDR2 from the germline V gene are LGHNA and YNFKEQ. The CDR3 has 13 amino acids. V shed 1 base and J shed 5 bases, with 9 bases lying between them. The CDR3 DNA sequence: TGTGCCAGCAGCCAAGCGGGAGAGAACGAGCAGTACTTC. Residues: CASSQAGENEQYF.

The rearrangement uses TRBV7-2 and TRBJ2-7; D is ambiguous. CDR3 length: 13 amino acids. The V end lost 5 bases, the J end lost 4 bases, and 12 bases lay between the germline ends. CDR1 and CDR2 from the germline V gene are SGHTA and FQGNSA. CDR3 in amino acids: CASSATFRYEQYF. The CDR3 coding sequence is TGTGCCAGCAGCGCTACTTTTAGGTACGAGCAGTACTTC.

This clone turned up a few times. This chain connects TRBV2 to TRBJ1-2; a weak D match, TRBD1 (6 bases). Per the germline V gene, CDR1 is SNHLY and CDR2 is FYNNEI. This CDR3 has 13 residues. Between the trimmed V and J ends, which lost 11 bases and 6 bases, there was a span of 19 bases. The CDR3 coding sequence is TGTGCCTGGAAGCGACAGGTCCGGAATGGCTACACCTTC. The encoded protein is CAWKRQVRNGYTF.

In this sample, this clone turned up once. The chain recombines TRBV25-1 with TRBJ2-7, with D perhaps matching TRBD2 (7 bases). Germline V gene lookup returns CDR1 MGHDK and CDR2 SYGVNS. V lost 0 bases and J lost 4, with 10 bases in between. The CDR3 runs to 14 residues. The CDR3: CASSEYGGQYEQYF. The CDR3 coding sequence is TGTGCCAGCAGTGAATACGGGGGGCAGTACGAGCAGTACTTC.

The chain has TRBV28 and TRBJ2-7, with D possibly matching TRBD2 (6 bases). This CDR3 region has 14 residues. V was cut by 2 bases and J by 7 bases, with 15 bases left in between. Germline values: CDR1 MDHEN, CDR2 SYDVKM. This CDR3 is CASSLIGREIEQYF. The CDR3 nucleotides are TGTGCCAGCAGTTTAATAGGGCGGGAAATAGAGCAGTACTTC.